What follows are 4 T cell receptor beta chains derived from one specimen sequenced in a study of CD8+ T cells in alopecia areata. RNA extraction was followed by reverse transcription into cDNA, which acted as the sequencing template. Here immunoSEQ multiplex PCR was the method, and the copy in TCRdb shows in-frame clones only, minus some. The sample consists of about 150,000 clones, 40% to 50% of them appearing once. The sequencing sample was made of CD4+ T cells sorted from blood. The receptors were gathered from a human donor with alopecia areata.

The V gene is TRBV29-1, the J gene TRBJ2-2, with unresolved D. Trimming pared 1 base from V and 0 bases from J, leaving 18 bases between. Germline V gene sequence: CDR1 SQVTM, CDR2 ANQGSEA. The CDR3 covers 18 residues. CDR3 coding DNA: TGCAGCGTTGAAGTTGTGAAGGAAAGAGCCGCGAACACCGGGGAGCTGTTTTTT. This codes for CSVEVVKERAANTGELFF.

The chain uses TRBV9 and TRBJ2-5, with 9 bases fitting TRBD1. Germline V CDR1 and CDR2: SGDLS, YYNGEE. This CDR3 has 17 residues. With 3 bases clipped from V and 2 bases from J, the junction kept 11 bases outside the gene matches. The CDR3 region has the DNA TGTGCCAGCAGCGGCACCGGGACAGGGAGTCAACAAGAGACCCAGTACTTC. Translated: CASSGTGTGSQQETQYF.

The chain combines TRBV4-1 with TRBJ2-1, with 7 bases aligning to TRBD2. This CDR3 comprises 16 residues. Germline trimming cut 4 bases from V and 7 bases from J; bases unmatched to any gene: 13. Germline V gene sequence: CDR1 MGHRA, CDR2 YSYEKL. CDR3 bases: TGCGCCAGCAGCCCAGACCGCGGGAGTTTTGGAAATGAGCAGTTCTTC. Its translation is CASSPDRGSFGNEQFF.

The chain couples TRBV7-9 to TRBJ1-5; no clear D. Germline-derived CDR1 and CDR2 are SEHNR and FQNEAQ (reference sequence). The V end lost 1 base, the J end lost 5 bases, and 6 bases lay between the germline ends. This CDR3 comprises 13 residues. CDR3 loop: CASSLEGDQPQHF. The CDR3 coding sequence is TGTGCCAGCAGCTTAGAGGGTGATCAGCCCCAGCATTTT. The full variable domain, in which reference TRBV7-9 and TRBJ1-5 provide the parts outside the CDR3, is DTGVSQNPRHKITKRGQNVTFRCDPISEHNRLYWYRQTLGQGPEFLTYFQNEAQLEKSRLLSDRFSAERPKGSFSTLEIQRTEQGDSAMYLCASSLEGDQPQHFGDGTRLSIL.